This is a list of T cell receptor beta chains from one sample in a study of siplizumab effects on memory and regulatory T cells. Clones were read by immunoSEQ multiplex PCR, and TCRdb kept only the in-frame ones, dropping some. The data hold over 80,000 clones, with roughly 90% observed a single time. Material for sequencing was Tregs sorted from blood. The receptors shown here come from a human donor in good health. CDR3s include the opening cysteine and the closing phenylalanine or tryptophan. The order of the fields is J gene, D gene, clone size, V gene, CDR3 protein, CDR3 DNA. A D gene is named only where the DNA matches it firmly. Only part of the rows carry a size: once, few, many, or a class if the clone is expanded.

J: TRBJ1-6; D: -; size: -; V: TRBV12-5; CDR3: CASGALTYNSPLHF; DNA: TGTGCTAGTGGGGCCCTGACCTATAATTCACCCCTCCACTTT
J: TRBJ2-3; D: -; size: -; V: TRBV6-5; CDR3: CASSAQDTDTQYF; DNA: TGTGCCAGCAGTGCTCAGGACACAGATACGCAGTATTTT
J: TRBJ1-2; D: -; size: -; V: TRBV5-5; CDR3: CASSPWGPGGYTF; DNA: TGTGCCAGCAGCCCCTGGGGGCCAGGAGGCTACACCTTC
J: TRBJ1-6; D: -; size: -; V: TRBV7-3; CDR3: CASSLGSSFEGPLHF; DNA: TGTGCCAGCAGCTTAGGGTCCAGCTTCGAGGGGCCCCTCCACTTT
J: TRBJ1-1; D: -; size: -; V: TRBV18; CDR3: CASSPQTSNTEAFF; DNA: TGTGCCAGCTCACCCCAGACCTCGAACACTGAAGCTTTCTTT
J: TRBJ1-3; D: -; size: -; V: TRBV30; CDR3: CAWSPGNTIYF; DNA: TGTGCCTGGAGTCCTGGAAACACCATATATTTT
J: TRBJ2-7; D: TRBD1; size: -; V: TRBV11-2; CDR3: CASSLDGTGILTEQYF; DNA: TGTGCCAGCAGCTTAGATGGGACAGGGATTCTTACCGAGCAGTACTTC
J: TRBJ2-7; D: TRBD1; size: -; V: TRBV6-5; CDR3: CASSRTGVSIGEQYF; DNA: TGTGCCAGCAGTCGGACAGGGGTGTCAATTGGGGAGCAGTACTTC
J: TRBJ1-2; D: -; size: -; V: TRBV7-3; CDR3: CASSLDRLYGYTF; DNA: TGTGCCAGCAGCTTAGACAGACTCTATGGCTACACCTTC
J: TRBJ2-1; D: -; size: -; V: TRBV21-1; CDR3: CASRHHCLRAPAYNEQFF; DNA: TGTGCCAGCAGACATCATTGTCTGCGCGCGCCGGCCTACAATGAGCAGTTCTTC
J: TRBJ1-1; D: -; size: -; V: TRBV19; CDR3: CASTPGRGGPGTEAFF; DNA: TGTGCCAGTACCCCGGGGAGGGGGGGCCCGGGCACTGAAGCTTTCTTT
J: TRBJ1-5; D: -; size: -; V: TRBV7-2; CDR3: CASSLRTAGGQPQHF; DNA: TGTGCCAGCAGCCTACGGACTGCTGGGGGTCAGCCCCAGCATTTT
J: TRBJ1-1; D: TRBD1; size: -; V: TRBV6-1; CDR3: CASSDTGAITEAFF; DNA: TGTGCCAGCAGTGATACAGGGGCGATCACTGAAGCTTTCTTT
J: TRBJ2-7; D: -; size: -; V: TRBV2; CDR3: CASSVRGRKGSYEQYF; DNA: TGTGCCAGCAGTGTTAGGGGCCGAAAAGGCTCCTACGAGCAGTACTTC
J: TRBJ2-2; D: TRBD1; size: -; V: TRBV5-1; CDR3: CASSLRTGGRTGELFF; DNA: TGCGCCAGCAGCTTACGGACAGGGGGTCGTACCGGGGAGCTGTTTTTT
J: TRBJ2-3; D: -; size: -; V: TRBV9; CDR3: CATSPSGLDTQYF; DNA: TGTGCCACTTCCCCGTCGGGGCTGGATACGCAGTATTTT
J: TRBJ1-5; D: TRBD1; size: -; V: TRBV6-5; CDR3: CASSYTNRGGNQPQHF; DNA: TGTGCCAGCAGTTACACCAACAGGGGAGGCAATCAGCCCCAGCATTTT
J: TRBJ2-2; D: -; size: once; V: TRBV12-2; CDR3: CASRSLSWTGELFF; DNA: TGTGCAAGTCGCTCCCTTTCGTGGACCGGGGAGCTGTTTTTT
J: TRBJ1-2; D: -; size: -; V: TRBV6-5; CDR3: CASSYLGAPVGYTF; DNA: TGTGCCAGCAGTTACCTCGGGGCGCCCGTTGGCTACACCTTC
J: TRBJ2-2; D: -; size: -; V: TRBV28; CDR3: CASRRAGIAPGELFF; DNA: TGTGCCAGCAGGCGAGCTGGAATTGCGCCCGGGGAGCTGTTTTTT
J: TRBJ2-1; D: -; size: once; V: TRBV5-1; CDR3: CASSFNSYNEQFF; DNA: TGCGCCAGCAGCTTTAATTCGTACAATGAGCAGTTCTTC
J: TRBJ2-1; D: -; size: -; V: TRBV5-1; CDR3: CASSSDRSYPYNEQFF; DNA: TGCGCCAGCAGCTCCGACAGGTCCTACCCTTACAATGAGCAGTTCTTC
J: TRBJ1-2; D: TRBD1; size: -; V: TRBV5-4; CDR3: CASSYLDRAHGYTF; DNA: TGTGCCAGCAGCTATTTGGACAGGGCCCATGGCTACACCTTC
J: TRBJ2-3; D: TRBD1; size: -; V: TRBV11-1; CDR3: CASSDWGQGRSTDTQYF; DNA: TGTGCCAGCAGCGATTGGGGACAGGGGCGATCCACAGATACGCAGTATTTT
J: TRBJ2-3; D: -; size: -; V: TRBV15; CDR3: CATLPGLHTDTQYF; DNA: TGTGCCACCCTGCCGGGACTCCACACAGATACGCAGTATTTT
J: TRBJ2-1; D: TRBD2; size: -; V: TRBV2; CDR3: CASSEEVAGFDNEQFF; DNA: TGTGCCAGCAGTGAGGAGGTAGCGGGGTTCGACAATGAGCAGTTCTTC
J: TRBJ1-5; D: TRBD1; size: -; V: TRBV6-5; CDR3: CASRGTAPNQPQHF; DNA: TGTGCCAGCAGGGGGACAGCGCCAAATCAGCCCCAGCATTTT
J: TRBJ1-1; D: -; size: once; V: TRBV11-2; CDR3: CASSLRASNTEAFF; DNA: TGTGCCAGCAGCCTCCGGGCCTCGAACACTGAAGCTTTCTTT
J: TRBJ1-5; D: -; size: -; V: TRBV28; CDR3: CASSLGQGGQPQHF; DNA: TGTGCCAGCAGTTTGGGGCAGGGCGGTCAGCCCCAGCATTTT
J: TRBJ2-7; D: TRBD1; size: -; V: TRBV4-3; CDR3: CASSRYLTGTGANEQYF; DNA: TGCGCCAGCAGTCGTTATCTTACCGGGACAGGAGCGAACGAGCAGTACTTC
J: TRBJ2-3; D: -; size: -; V: TRBV5-1; CDR3: CASSLLVGDTQYF; DNA: TGCGCCAGCAGCTTACTGGTTGGAGATACGCAGTATTTT
J: TRBJ1-5; D: TRBD1; size: -; V: TRBV7-9; CDR3: CASSLGTGLYNQPQHF; DNA: TGTGCCAGCAGCTTGGGGACAGGCCTGTACAATCAGCCCCAGCATTTT
J: TRBJ2-6; D: TRBD1; size: -; V: TRBV15; CDR3: CATSPWTGGRANVLTF; DNA: TGTGCCACCAGCCCCTGGACAGGGGGACGGGCCAACGTCCTGACTTTC
J: TRBJ1-1; D: TRBD1; size: -; V: TRBV29-1; CDR3: CSVGQGVTEAFF; DNA: TGCAGCGTTGGTCAGGGGGTCACTGAAGCTTTCTTT
J: TRBJ2-3; D: -; size: -; V: TRBV7-3; CDR3: CASSLSPQVRTDTQYF; DNA: TGTGCCAGCAGCTTAAGTCCCCAGGTCCGCACAGATACGCAGTATTTT
J: TRBJ2-3; D: -; size: -; V: TRBV2; CDR3: CASLFSGADTQYF; DNA: TGTGCCAGCCTTTTCTCCGGGGCAGATACGCAGTATTTT
J: TRBJ2-5; D: TRBD1; size: -; V: TRBV30; CDR3: CAWSGVTGKETQYF; DNA: TGTGCCTGGAGCGGTGTGACAGGGAAAGAGACCCAGTACTTC
J: TRBJ1-2; D: -; size: -; V: TRBV5-4; CDR3: CASSMDRAKRGYTF; DNA: TGTGCCAGCAGTATGGACAGAGCCAAGCGGGGCTACACCTTC
J: TRBJ2-6; D: TRBD1; size: -; V: TRBV6-1; CDR3: CASNERTGVRSGANVLTF; DNA: TGTGCCAGCAATGAAAGAACAGGGGTACGATCTGGGGCCAACGTCCTGACTTTC
J: TRBJ1-5; D: -; size: -; V: TRBV7-2; CDR3: CASSFSNQPQHF; DNA: TGTGCCAGCAGCTTCAGCAATCAGCCCCAGCATTTT
J: TRBJ2-6; D: TRBD1; size: -; V: TRBV7-2; CDR3: CASRPRTGLSAGANVLTF; DNA: TGTGCCAGCAGACCTCGGACAGGGTTGTCGGCTGGGGCCAACGTCCTGACTTTC
J: TRBJ1-2; D: TRBD1; size: once; V: TRBV18; CDR3: CATSLNRDRERSYTF; DNA: TGTGCCACCTCCCTAAACCGGGACAGGGAAAGAAGCTACACCTTC
J: TRBJ1-1; D: -; size: -; V: TRBV7-8; CDR3: CASSLGGFVAEAFF; DNA: TGTGCCAGCAGCTTAGGTGGGTTTGTGGCTGAAGCTTTCTTT
J: TRBJ2-1; D: -; size: -; V: TRBV28; CDR3: CASSLADNEQFF; DNA: TGTGCCAGCAGTTTAGCCGACAATGAGCAGTTCTTC
J: TRBJ1-5; D: -; size: -; V: TRBV6-5; CDR3: CASSFAGINQPQHF; DNA: TGTGCCAGCAGTTTCGCAGGGATCAATCAGCCCCAGCATTTT
J: TRBJ1-6; D: -; size: few; V: TRBV6-5; CDR3: CASSYGGRNSPLHF; DNA: TGTGCCAGCAGTTACGGGGGTCGGAATTCACCCCTCCACTTT
J: TRBJ2-7; D: -; size: -; V: TRBV7-2; CDR3: CASSFKGGYEQYF; DNA: TGTGCCAGCAGCTTCAAGGGGGGCTACGAGCAGTACTTC
J: TRBJ1-2; D: -; size: few; V: TRBV28; CDR3: CASSRRQSYYGYTF; DNA: TGTGCCAGCAGCCGCCGTCAATCGTACTATGGCTACACCTTC
J: TRBJ2-5; D: TRBD2; size: -; V: TRBV13; CDR3: CASSSRRLAAGFGETQYF; DNA: TGTGCCAGCAGCTCCCGTAGGTTAGCAGCGGGATTTGGAGAGACCCAGTACTTC
J: TRBJ2-7; D: -; size: -; V: TRBV2; CDR3: CASAARRAESYEQYF; DNA: TGTGCCAGCGCAGCACGGCGAGCGGAGAGCTACGAGCAGTACTTC
J: TRBJ1-1; D: TRBD1; size: -; V: TRBV10-1; CDR3: CASSLDRASTEAFF; DNA: TGCGCCAGCAGTCTAGACAGGGCTAGCACTGAAGCTTTCTTT
J: TRBJ1-1; D: -; size: -; V: TRBV25-1; CDR3: CASSEGPSTEAFF; DNA: TGTGCCAGCAGTGAAGGGCCAAGCACTGAAGCTTTCTTT
J: TRBJ1-5; D: TRBD1; size: -; V: TRBV9; CDR3: CASSATGVDNQPQHF; DNA: TGTGCCAGCAGCGCAACAGGGGTTGACAATCAGCCCCAGCATTTT
J: TRBJ1-2; D: -; size: -; V: TRBV11-2; CDR3: CASSLGEAYGYTF; DNA: TGTGCCAGCAGCTTAGGAGAGGCCTATGGCTACACCTTC
J: TRBJ1-6; D: -; size: -; V: TRBV30; CDR3: CAWTGEESYNSPLHF; DNA: TGTGCCTGGACAGGAGAGGAATCCTATAATTCACCCCTCCACTTT
J: TRBJ2-7; D: -; size: -; V: TRBV7-8; CDR3: CASSPTRDRYHEQYF; DNA: TGTGCCAGCAGCCCTACCAGAGACAGGTACCACGAGCAGTACTTC
J: TRBJ1-2; D: -; size: -; V: TRBV2; CDR3: CASIRKGGYTF; DNA: TGTGCCAGCATCAGAAAGGGCGGCTACACCTTC
J: TRBJ1-6; D: TRBD1; size: -; V: TRBV15; CDR3: CATSRNRGGNSPLHF; DNA: TGTGCCACCAGCAGGAACAGGGGTGGGAATTCACCCCTCCACTTT
J: TRBJ2-3; D: -; size: -; V: TRBV19; CDR3: CASSITRADTQYF; DNA: TGTGCCAGTAGTATAACTCGGGCAGATACGCAGTATTTT